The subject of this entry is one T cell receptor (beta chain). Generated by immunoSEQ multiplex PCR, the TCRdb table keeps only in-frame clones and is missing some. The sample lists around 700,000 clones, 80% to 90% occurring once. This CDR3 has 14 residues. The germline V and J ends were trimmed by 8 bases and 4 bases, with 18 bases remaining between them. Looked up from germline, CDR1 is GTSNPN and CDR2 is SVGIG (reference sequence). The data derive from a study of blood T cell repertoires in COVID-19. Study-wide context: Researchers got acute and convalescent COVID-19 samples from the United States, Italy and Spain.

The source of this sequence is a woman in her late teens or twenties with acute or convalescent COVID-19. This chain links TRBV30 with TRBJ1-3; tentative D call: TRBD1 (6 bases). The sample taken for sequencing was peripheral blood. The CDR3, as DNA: TGTGCCCTAACGCAGACAGGAGCCGGAAACACCATATATTTT. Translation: CALTQTGAGNTIYF.